This T cell receptor (beta chain) is drawn from a study of cytomegalovirus exposure and HLA in healthy donors. General study points: Most sequenced TCRs were rare (though some public TCRs occurred in many donors). Altogether, about 160 TCR beta chains were recorded as cytomegalovirus-associated.

Only in-frame clones appear in the TCRdb table, and some are missing; sequencing was by immunoSEQ multiplex PCR. Found here are 150,000 to 200,000 clones, over 65% of them singletons; the top ten hold around 6.7%. Comment on this clone: Its antigen is not known.

Sequenced sample: PBMCs. The sequence was collected from a man between 18 and 35 years old in good health and CMV-seropositive.

The CDR3 here is CASSTALGGSNQPQHF. In nucleotides, the CDR3 is TGTGCCAGCAGTACGGCCCTGGGAGGAAGCAATCAGCCCCAGCATTTT. This sequence joins TRBV28 and TRBJ1-5; D is uncertain. V was shortened by 5 bases and J by 1 base, with 15 bases between the two germline ends. Germline lookup yields CDR1 MDHEN and CDR2 SYDVKM. This CDR3 is 16 amino acids long.